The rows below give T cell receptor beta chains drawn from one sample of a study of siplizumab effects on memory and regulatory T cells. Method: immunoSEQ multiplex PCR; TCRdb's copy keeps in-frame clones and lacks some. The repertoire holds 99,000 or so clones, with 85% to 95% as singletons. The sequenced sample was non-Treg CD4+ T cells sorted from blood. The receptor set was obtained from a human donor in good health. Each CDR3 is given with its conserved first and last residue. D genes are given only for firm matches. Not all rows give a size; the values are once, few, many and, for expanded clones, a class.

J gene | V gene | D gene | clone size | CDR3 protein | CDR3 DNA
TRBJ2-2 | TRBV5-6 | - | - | CASSLGFTGELFF | TGTGCCAGCAGCTTAGGGTTCACCGGGGAGCTGTTTTTT
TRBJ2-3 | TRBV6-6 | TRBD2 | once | CASSYRTSGTDTQYF | TGTGCCAGCAGTTACAGGACTAGCGGCACAGATACGCAGTATTTT
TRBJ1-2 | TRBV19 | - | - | CASSIPAGKSYGYTF | TGTGCCAGTAGTATCCCGGCAGGGAAGAGCTATGGCTACACCTTC
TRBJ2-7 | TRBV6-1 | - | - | CASSGFTGSYEQYF | TGTGCCAGCAGTGGCTTTACAGGTTCCTACGAGCAGTACTTC
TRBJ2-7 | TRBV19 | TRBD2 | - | CASRTGTSSYEQYF | TGTGCCAGTAGAACCGGGACTAGCTCCTACGAGCAGTACTTC
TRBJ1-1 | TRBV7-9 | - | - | CASSRYDTEAFF | TGTGCCAGCAGCCGTTATGACACTGAAGCTTTCTTT
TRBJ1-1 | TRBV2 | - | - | CASSGTVLSGTEAFF | TGTGCCAGCAGTGGGACAGTCCTATCGGGGACTGAAGCTTTCTTT
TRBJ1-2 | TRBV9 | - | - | CASSVPGHQEHGYTF | TGTGCCAGCAGCGTCCCGGGACACCAAGAGCATGGCTACACCTTC
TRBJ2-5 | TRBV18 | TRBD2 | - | CASSLTSGIPRKTQYF | TGTGCCAGCTCACTGACTAGCGGCATTCCTAGGAAGACCCAGTACTTC
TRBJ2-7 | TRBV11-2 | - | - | CASSAVSYEQYF | TGTGCCAGCAGCGCCGTCTCCTACGAGCAGTACTTC
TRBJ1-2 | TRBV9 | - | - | CASSVFGDRSGYTF | TGTGCCAGCAGCGTATTTGGGGATAGAAGTGGCTACACCTTC
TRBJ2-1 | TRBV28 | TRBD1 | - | CASSPSRTGRYEQFF | TGTGCCAGCAGTCCCTCCCGGACAGGGCGTTATGAGCAGTTCTTC
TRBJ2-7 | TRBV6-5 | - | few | CASSRQAAYEQYF | TGTGCCAGCAGTCGACAGGCCGCCTACGAGCAGTACTTC
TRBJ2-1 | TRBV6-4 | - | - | CASSDSSISNEQFF | TGTGCCAGCAGTGACTCTAGCATTTCTAATGAGCAGTTCTTC
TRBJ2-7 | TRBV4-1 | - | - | CASSQTPREEEQYF | TGCGCCAGCAGCCAAACCCCCAGGGAGGAAGAGCAGTACTTC
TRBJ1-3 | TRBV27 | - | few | CASSFQGSSGNTIYF | TGTGCCAGCAGTTTTCAGGGTAGCTCTGGAAACACCATATATTTT
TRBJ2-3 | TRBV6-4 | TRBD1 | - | CASSEGQGADTQYF | TGTGCCAGCAGTGAGGGACAGGGGGCAGATACGCAGTATTTT
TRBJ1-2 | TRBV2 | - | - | CASSEFRAGYGYTF | TGTGCCAGCAGTGAATTCCGGGCGGGATATGGCTACACCTTC
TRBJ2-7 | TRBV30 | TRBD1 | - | CAWRRGQVTYEQYF | TGTGCCTGGAGGAGGGGGCAGGTGACCTACGAGCAGTACTTC